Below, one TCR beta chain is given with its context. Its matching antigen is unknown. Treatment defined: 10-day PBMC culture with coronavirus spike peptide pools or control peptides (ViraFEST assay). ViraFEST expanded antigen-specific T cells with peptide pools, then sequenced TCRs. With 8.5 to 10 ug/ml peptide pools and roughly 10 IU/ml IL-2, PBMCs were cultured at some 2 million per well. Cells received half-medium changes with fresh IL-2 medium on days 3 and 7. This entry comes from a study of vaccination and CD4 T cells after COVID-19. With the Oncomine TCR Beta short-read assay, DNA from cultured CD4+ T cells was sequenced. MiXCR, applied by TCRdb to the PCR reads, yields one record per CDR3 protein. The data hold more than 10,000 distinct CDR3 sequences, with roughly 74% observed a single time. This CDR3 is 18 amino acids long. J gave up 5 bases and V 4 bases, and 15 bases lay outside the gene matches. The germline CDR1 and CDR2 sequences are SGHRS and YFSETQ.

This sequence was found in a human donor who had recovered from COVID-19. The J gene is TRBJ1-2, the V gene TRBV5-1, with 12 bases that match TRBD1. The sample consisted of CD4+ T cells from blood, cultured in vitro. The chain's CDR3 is CASSMPSGTGGSGYGYTF. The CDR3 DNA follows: TGCGCCAGCAGCATGCCCTCCGGGACAGGGGGCTCTGGATATGGCTACACCTTC. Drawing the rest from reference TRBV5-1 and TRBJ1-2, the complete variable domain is KAGVTQTPRYLIKTRGQQVTLSCSPISGHRSVSWYQQTPGQGLQFLFEYFSETQRNKGNFPGRFSGRQFSNSRSEMNVSTLELGDSALYLCASSMPSGTGGSGYGYTFGSGTRLTVV.